Following are 23 T cell receptor beta chains from one sample sequenced in a study of blood T cell repertoires in COVID-19. Profiled with immunoSEQ multiplex PCR; TCRdb holds only in-frame clones, not every one. The data show under 140,000 clones, roughly four fifths seen once. Source material: peripheral blood. These receptors all come from a woman aged 55 to 70 with acute or convalescent COVID-19.

V and J are TRBV12-3 or TRBV12-4 and TRBJ2-7; D might be TRBD2 (6 bases). The CDR3 is 13 amino acids. V lost 6 bases and J lost 5, with 14 bases in between. CDR3 DNA: TGTGCCAGCAGACCCTCGGGCGGGGACGAGCAGTACTTC. It encodes CASRPSGGDEQYF.

CDR3 amino acids: CSVGVQGTYYEQYF. CDR3 nucleotide sequence: TGCAGCGTTGGCGTACAGGGAACATACTACGAGCAGTACTTC. This chain links TRBV29-1 with TRBJ2-7; D is perhaps TRBD1 (6 bases). Germline CDR1 SQVTM, CDR2 ANQGSEA. There are 14 residues in the CDR3. V shed 4 bases and J shed 3 bases, with 16 bases lying between them.

This clone occurred a few times. The genes are TRBV6-2 or TRBV6-3 and TRBJ2-3; 7 bases map to TRBD1. The CDR3 is 14 amino acids. The ends lost 6 bases at V and 2 bases at J; junction bases unmatched: 5. Germline lookup yields CDR1 MNHEY and CDR2 SVGEGT. The CDR3 region is CASSRGQITDTQYF. In nucleotides, the CDR3 is TGTGCCAGCAGCAGGGGACAGATCACAGATACGCAGTATTTT.

The chain is built from TRBV5-1 and TRBJ2-1, with 11 bases identical to TRBD2. Losses at the gene ends were 9 bases for V and 4 bases for J; bases not matched to a gene: 6. Germline V CDR1 and CDR2: SGHRS, YFSETQ. The CDR3 contains 14 residues. In nucleotides, the CDR3 is TGCGCCACCACCACTAGCGGGGGATACAATGAGCAGTTCTTC. Translation gives CATTTSGGYNEQFF.

This clone was found once. The chain uses TRBV12-3 or TRBV12-4 and TRBJ1-2, with D perhaps TRBD1 (6 bases). CDR3 size: 13 residues. V was clipped by 10 bases and J by 0 bases, with 12 bases between them. Here the CDR3 DNA reads TGTGCCACTCGGACAGCTCCTAACTATGGCTACACCTTC. Translating gives CATRTAPNYGYTF.

This sequence joins TRBV28 and TRBJ1-2; 9 bases align to TRBD1. J was trimmed by 2 bases and V by 6 bases; bases with no gene match: 1. CDR3 size: 13 residues. Germline CDR1 is MDHEN and CDR2 is SYDVKM. This CDR3 is CASRQGANYGYTF. DNA of the CDR3: TGTGCCAGCAGACAGGGGGCGAACTATGGCTACACCTTC.

The gene calls are TRBV24-1 and TRBJ2-7; 8 bases agree with TRBD1. The germline CDR1 and CDR2 sequences are KGHDR and SFDVKD. The CDR3 sequence is 13 residues long. V gave up 10 bases and J gave up 6 bases; unmatched junction bases: 10. This CDR3 is CATSQGARGEQYF. CDR3 in DNA: TGTGCCACGTCGCAGGGGGCTAGGGGCGAGCAGTACTTC.

Only a few counts were recorded for this clone. The rearrangement uses TRBV7-2 and TRBJ1-1; 7 bases align to TRBD1. The V and J ends lost 5 bases and 1 base, in that order; junction bases with no gene match: 4. The CDR3 has 14 amino acids. Germline V gene data show CDR1 as SGHTA and CDR2 as FQGNSA. This CDR3 reads CASSGDRANTEAFF. The DNA for the CDR3 is TGTGCCAGCAGCGGAGACAGGGCGAACACTGAAGCTTTCTTT.

This chain links TRBV7-2 with TRBJ2-7; possibly TRBD2 for D (7 bases). Germline V gives CDR1 SGHTA, CDR2 FQGNSA. Deletions cut 5 bases from V and 0 bases from J, with 14 bases between. This CDR3 is built from 15 residues. The CDR3 DNA is TGTGCCAGCAGCCTCGGACTAGGGGGCTCCTACGAGCAGTACTTC. This encodes CASSLGLGGSYEQYF. Combining the CDR3 with reference TRBV7-2 and TRBJ2-7 gives the whole variable domain GAGVSQSPSNKVTEKGKDVELRCDPISGHTALYWYRQSLGQGLEFLIYFQGNSAPDKSGLPSDRFSAERTGGSVSTLTIQRTQQEDSAVYLCASSLGLGGSYEQYFGPGTRLTVT.

The rearrangement joins TRBV6-6 to TRBJ1-2; 10 bases line up with TRBD1. Germline CDR1 MNHNY, CDR2 SVGAGI (reference sequence). This CDR3 has 20 residues. V was pared by 5 bases and J by 3 bases, with 21 bases of the junction left unmatched. The CDR3 protein is CASSPHIFTHGQGGDYGYTF. In nucleotides, the CDR3 is TGTGCCAGCAGTCCCCATATATTTACCCATGGACAGGGGGGGGACTATGGCTACACCTTC.

The count of this clone is one. V is TRBV18 and J is TRBJ2-7, with D maybe TRBD1 (6 bases). V was clipped by 4 bases and J by 11 bases, with 15 bases between them. Per germline, CDR1 KGHSH and CDR2 LQKENI. The CDR3 runs to 12 residues. Here the CDR3 DNA reads TGTGCCAGCTCACGGGACACCGGGGCCAAGTACTTC. Protein: CASSRDTGAKYF.

In its sample, this clone was seen many times. The chain has TRBV19 and TRBJ1-5; D gene ambiguous. The V and J ends lost 3 bases and 5 bases respectively, with 11 bases between them. Germline V CDR1 and CDR2: LNHDA, SQIVND (reference sequence). The CDR3 spans 14 residues. This CDR3 is CASSMSTPDQPQHF. The CDR3 DNA sequence: TGTGCCAGTAGTATGTCGACACCGGATCAGCCCCAGCATTTT. Full variable domain (rest looked up from reference TRBV19 and TRBJ1-5): DGGITQSPKYLFRKEGQNVTLSCEQNLNHDAMYWYRQDPGQGLRLIYYSQIVNDFQKGDIAEGYSVSREKKESFPLTVTSAQKNPTAFYLCASSMSTPDQPQHFGDGTRLSIL.

The table lists this clone with a few counts. The chain employs TRBV5-1 and TRBJ1-2; a possible D gene is TRBD1 (5 bases). This CDR3 region has 14 residues. Germline lookup yields CDR1 SGHRS and CDR2 YFSETQ. Trimming shortened V by 0 bases and J by 7 bases, and 13 bases separated the two germline ends. CDR3 bases: TGCGCCAGCAGCTTGGCCATGGAAAGGGGTGGCTACACCTTC. This gives the protein CASSLAMERGGYTF. Using reference TRBV5-1 and TRBJ1-2 for the parts outside the CDR3, the full variable domain is KAGVTQTPRYLIKTRGQQVTLSCSPISGHRSVSWYQQTPGQGLQFLFEYFSETQRNKGNFPGRFSGRQFSNSRSEMNVSTLELGDSALYLCASSLAMERGGYTFGSGTRLTVV.

This rearrangement joins TRBV9 to TRBJ2-7; 9 bases are a match to TRBD1. The CDR3 has 14 amino acids. After removal of 3 bases from V and 4 bases from J, the junction contained 5 bases not matched to a gene. CDR1 is SGDLS, CDR2 YYNGEE, per germline. The CDR3 loop is CASSAGQGGYEQYF. The CDR3 DNA follows: TGTGCCAGCAGCGCGGGACAGGGAGGGTACGAGCAGTACTTC.

The chain has TRBV5-5 and TRBJ1-1; D is unclear. The germline CDR1 and CDR2 sequences are SGHKS and YYEKEE (reference sequence). V was pared by 0 bases and J by 3 bases, with 18 bases between. This CDR3 is built from 17 residues. CDR3 in amino acids: CASSLVVVIRRDTEAFF. DNA of the CDR3: TGTGCCAGCAGCTTGGTGGTAGTTATTCGGCGGGACACTGAAGCTTTCTTT.

V usage is TRBV27 and J usage is TRBJ2-5; the match to TRBD2 covers 8 bases. Germline assignment: CDR1 MNHEY and CDR2 SMNVEV (reference sequence). The CDR3 contains 16 residues. V was pared by 5 bases and J by 5 bases, with 13 bases of the junction left unmatched. CDR3: CASSDLVGGARETQYF. CDR3 in DNA: TGTGCCAGCAGTGACCTCGTCGGGGGGGCCAGGGAGACCCAGTACTTC.

The chain carries TRBV18 and TRBJ2-7, with 7 bases identical to TRBD1. Germline CDR1 KGHSH, CDR2 LQKENI. This CDR3 has 15 amino acids. Trimming at V came to 4 bases and at J to 7 bases, leaving 13 bases not matched to a gene. CDR3 in amino acids: CASSLGGQAAVEQYF. The CDR3 DNA sequence: TGTGCCAGCTCACTTGGTGGACAGGCCGCAGTGGAGCAGTACTTC.

DNA of the CDR3: TGCGCCAGCAGCCTTACCGGGACTAGCGACGAGACCCAGTACTTC. Its protein is CASSLTGTSDETQYF. The rearrangement uses TRBV4-1 and TRBJ2-5; 10 nucleotides align to TRBD2. V lost 4 bases to trimming and J lost 5 bases; unmatched junction nucleotides: 7. The CDR3 has 15 amino acids. Germline lookup yields CDR1 MGHRA and CDR2 YSYEKL.

The chain joins TRBV19 to TRBJ2-1; weak D call: TRBD2 (5 bases). The CDR3 has 14 residues. Trimming stripped 5 bases from V and 1 base from J, with 9 bases between. In germline, CDR1 is LNHDA, CDR2 SQIVND (reference sequence). The CDR3 DNA sequence: TGTGCCAGTAGTGAAACTAGTTCCTACAATGAGCAGTTCTTC. Translation: CASSETSSYNEQFF.

This chain connects TRBV28 to TRBJ1-5; no reliable D call. The V and J ends lost 5 bases and 0 bases respectively, with 11 bases between them. The CDR3 is 15 amino acids. CDR1 is MDHEN and CDR2 is SYDVKM in the germline V gene. The CDR3 spells CASSPTTGSNQPQHF. CDR3 bases: TGTGCCAGCAGTCCTACGACGGGTAGCAATCAGCCCCAGCATTTT. The entire variable domain, with the rest obtained from reference TRBV28 and TRBJ1-5, is as follows: DVKVTQSSRYLVKRTGEKVFLECVQDMDHENMFWYRQDPGLGLRLIYFSYDVKMKEKGDIPEGYSVSREKKERFSLILESASTNQTSMYLCASSPTTGSNQPQHFGDGTRLSIL.

V and J are TRBV6-5 and TRBJ1-1, with D perhaps matching TRBD1 (6 bases). Germline assignment: CDR1 MNHEY and CDR2 SVGAGI. V lost 0 bases, J lost 5 bases, and 13 bases lay in between. CDR3 length equals 15 residues. CDR3 nucleotide sequence: TGTGCCAGCAGTTACTCTCGGGGGGCCGGGACTGAAGCTTTCTTT. Encoded protein: CASSYSRGAGTEAFF.

This chain connects TRBV11-1 to TRBJ2-3, with 10 bases fitting TRBD2. Germline lookup yields CDR1 SGHAT and CDR2 FQDESV (reference sequence). V lost 4 bases to trimming and J lost 5 bases; unmatched junction nucleotides: 6. This CDR3 has 15 amino acids. The CDR3 reads CASSSTSGRGDTQYF. Here the CDR3 DNA reads TGTGCCAGCAGCTCGACTAGCGGGCGGGGAGATACGCAGTATTTT. The full variable domain, with the rest looked up from reference TRBV11-1 and TRBJ2-3, is EAEVAQSPRYKITEKSQAVAFWCDPISGHATLYWYRQILGQGPELLVQFQDESVVDDSQLPKDRFSAERLKGVDSTLKIQPAELGDSAMYLCASSSTSGRGDTQYFGPGTRLTVL.

The chain links TRBV7-6 to TRBJ1-5; 7 nucleotides agree with TRBD1. This CDR3 region has 15 residues. V lost 5 bases, J lost 6 bases, and 10 bases stayed unmatched. In germline, CDR1 is SGHVS, CDR2 FNYEAQ. CDR3 sequence (DNA): TGTGCCAGCAGCCCAACGAGGGGGCGCCGTCAGCCCCAGCATTTT. It is translated as CASSPTRGRRQPQHF. Full variable domain (rest looked up from reference TRBV7-6 and TRBJ1-5): GAGVSQSPRYKVTKRGQDVALRCDPISGHVSLYWYRQALGQGPEFLTYFNYEAQQDKSGLPNDRFSAERPEGSISTLTIQRTEQRDSAMYRCASSPTRGRRQPQHFGDGTRLSIL.